A selection of T cell receptor beta chains follows, all from one sample in a study of cytomegalovirus exposure and HLA in healthy donors. Measured with immunoSEQ multiplex PCR; TCRdb has only the in-frame clones, and not every one. Of 70,000 to 85,000 clones in the sample, approximately 66% were seen once. Sequenced input: PBMCs. The receptors shown here come from a male donor in good health and CMV-seropositive. Both conserved end residues are part of each CDR3. A D gene is named only where the DNA matches it firmly. Clone size, where shown, is once, few, many, or a class for clones that have expanded.

TRBJ1-1	TRBV7-3	.	TRBD1	TGTGCCAGCAGCCCGACAGGGGGAACAACTGAAGCTTTCTTT	CASSPTGGTTEAFF
TRBJ1-5	TRBV19	.	.	TGTGCCAGCTGCAGAAGGCCCCAGCATTTT	CASCRRPQHF
TRBJ1-1	TRBV7-2	few	.	TGTGCCAGCAGCCCCGGATGGGCGGGAACTGAAGCTTTCTTT	CASSPGWAGTEAFF
TRBJ1-4	TRBV4-2	few	.	TGTGCCAGCAGCCACCAACAGGAAGAAGGCGAAAAACTGTTTTTT	CASSHQQEEGEKLFF
TRBJ1-5	TRBV15	.	.	TGTGCCACCAGCAGAGTGGGGGGATCCGGGCCAAGACCCCAGCATTTT	CATSRVGGSGPRPQHF
TRBJ2-1	TRBV18	few	TRBD2	TGTGCCAGCTCAGAGAGGCTAGCGGGAGCGGATGAGCAGTTCTTC	CASSERLAGADEQFF
TRBJ1-5	TRBV6-1	few	TRBD1	TGTGCCAGCAGTTTTACAGGGGAGCAGCCCCAGCATTTT	CASSFTGEQPQHF
TRBJ2-1	TRBV5-8	.	.	TGTGCCAGCAGTTACGAGAGCGTTACGAGAAATGAGCAGTTCTTC	CASSYESVTRNEQFF
TRBJ2-1	TRBV28	.	.	TGTGCCAGCAGTTTATGGATGGCGAGGACCGGGGGCAATGAGCAGTTCTTC	CASSLWMARTGGNEQFF
TRBJ2-7	TRBV5-1	.	.	TGCGCCAGCAGCTTGGGGGGCAGCACCTACGAGCAGTACTTC	CASSLGGSTYEQYF
TRBJ2-7	TRBV5-6	.	.	TGTGCCAGCAGCTTGAGTTCCCTCATCGAGCAGTACTTC	CASSLSSLIEQYF
TRBJ2-1	TRBV5-4	.	TRBD2	TGTGCCAGCCGACTTTATGGGGGAGGGAATGAGCAGTTCTTC	CASRLYGGGNEQFF
TRBJ2-5	TRBV14	.	.	TGTGCCAGCAGCCAAGCTAAAGAGACCCAGTACTTC	CASSQAKETQYF
TRBJ1-3	TRBV6-5	.	TRBD1	TGTGCCAGCAGTTACGGGGGACAGGGCAGCGGAAACACCATATATTTT	CASSYGGQGSGNTIYF
TRBJ2-7	TRBV7-8	once	.	TGTGCCAGCAGCTTCGTTTCCTACGAGCAGTACTTC	CASSFVSYEQYF
TRBJ2-3	TRBV19	once	.	TGTGCCAGTAGGGAGGTAGATACGCAGTATTTT	CASREVDTQYF